The T cell receptor beta chain described here comes from a study of technical replicates of blood from a few donors. Trimming removed 8 bases from V and 4 bases from J, with 14 bases in between. CDR3 length: 13 residues. The germline gives CDR1 MNHNS, CDR2 SASEGT. TCRdb's table, derived via immunoSEQ multiplex PCR, lists solely in-frame clones and lacks some. Of 60,000 to 80,000 clones in the sample, roughly nine tenths were seen once. This clonotype originated in a human donor in good health. Some clones in this sample may be carry-over from other donors' samples. Sequencing used PBMCs. V usage is TRBV6-1 and J usage is TRBJ1-2; no clear D. The CDR3, as DNA: TGTGCCAGCCGGGAGGGTATGGCCTATGGCTACACCTTC. Translating it yields CASREGMAYGYTF.